This T cell receptor beta chain was sequenced in a study of cytotoxic CD8 clonotypes in ibrutinib-treated CLL. In regard to this clone: Its antigen remains unidentified.

Produced via immunoSEQ multiplex PCR; TCRdb's table is partial and in-frame only. The sample lists 150,000 or so clones, around 80% occurring once. Findings and limits, study-wide: Public clonotypes (which were uncommon) either contracted or remained stable on treatment. Sustained-remission and progressing patients diverged in sampling times.

V shed 6 bases and J 7 bases; nucleotides not matched to a gene: 6. Germline-derived CDR1 and CDR2 are SGHRS and YFSETQ. This CDR3 contains 13 residues. J is TRBJ2-7 and V is TRBV5-1; 11 positions agree with TRBD1. The sequences come from PBMCs, collected after 12 months of ibrutinib treatment. This receptor was obtained from a human donor with chronic lymphocytic leukemia. The CDR3 spells CASTGQGAREQYF. The DNA for the CDR3 is TGCGCCAGCACTGGACAGGGGGCGAGAGAGCAGTACTTC.